This T cell receptor (beta chain) was documented in a study of blood T cells in healthy people across ages (dated by TCRdb to between 2014 and 2017). For context, the study as a whole: Template switching captured roughly one uniquely barcoded TCR beta cDNA molecule per two T cells in model experiments. Age-related changes in TCR beta repertoire diversity were measured in the study by deep sequencing normalized with unique cDNA molecular identifiers. The donors were split into four age groups: young (average about 16 years), middle-aged (39), aged (roughly 65) and long-lived (approximately 80). To avoid experimental bias, donors of different ages were distributed randomly across sequencing lanes. The study analyzed two additional independent replicas of 1 million unique cDNA reads from the same blood draw for two donors, one aged 18 to 30 and one aged 80 or older. The paper as a whole reports these results and caveats: Observed TCR beta diversity per million T cells fell roughly linearly with age, and a significant reduction was already apparent by age about 36. Compared with the aged group, more naive CD4+ T cells, fewer expanded clones and increased TCR diversity were shown by the long-lived group, suggesting age selection. Observed TCR beta diversity correlated strongly with the percentage of naive T cells measured by flow cytometry. Because the CMV infection status of the donors was unknown, age-related changes in expanded clonotypes may potentially have been confounded. Because profiling used bulk unsorted PBMCs, naive and antigen-experienced compartments could not be compared conclusively. Estimates of total diversity based on one million sequenced T cells were considered lower bounds and underestimates.

Systemically healthy Caucasian individuals from Russia, 35 to 50 in total and aged about 6 to 100 years, were included as donors. Around 9.9 milliliters of peripheral blood were collected from each donor into EDTA-treated Vacutainer tubes. Ficoll-Paque density-gradient centrifugation was used to isolate PBMCs, with at least 6.5 million per sample. Total RNA, at least 5.5 micrograms per sample, was extracted from PBMCs with Trizol reagent. For every donor, flow cytometry on a PBMC aliquot measured the percentage of naive CD45RAhigh/CD27high T cells. Library generation was performed with 5' RACE. The sequencing machine was an Illumina HiSeq 2500. A second PCR of about 7 to 12 cycles was run with a J-beta primer mix and a sample-barcoded 5' primer. Each TCR beta cDNA molecule received a unique molecular identifier from a template-switch 5' adaptor carrying 12 random nucleotides. Each sample yielded at least 2.5 million CDR3-containing paired-end reads. First-strand cDNA synthesis was performed from all RNA using the Mint cDNA synthesis kit, with priming by a TRBC-specific oligonucleotide. Following uracil-DNA glycosylase treatment, all cDNA underwent a first 18-cycle PCR with the universal primers M1SS and BC2_uni_R. From the authors' description of their analysis: Normalization of each sample was performed by random selection of 1 million high-quality reads, each carrying a distinct molecular identifier. Instead of being binned into consensus sequences, reads with shared molecular identifiers were discarded. MiTCR, set to a Q25 quality threshold and the strictest error-elimination algorithm, was used for CDR3 identification, clonotype clustering and error correction. A nonparametric unseen species model using Euler transformation provided a lower-bound estimate of total TCR beta diversity. The raw public reads went through TCRdb reprocessing: fastp at Q25, MiXCR clone calling, in-frame beta chains kept. Here each entry gathers all rows of one CDR3 protein and keeps the most common genes and DNA. TCRdb, not the authors, supplied the V and J calls. For this sample there are more than 800,000 distinct CDR3 sequences; about 28% appear just once. The top ten clonotypes cover approximately 15% of the sample.

This clonotype occurred many times. Its antigen is not yet known. Within one base of it there is no much larger clone, and no base qualities were kept. The CDR3 sequence holds 14 residues, the cysteine and phenylalanine included. The entry retains the CDR3 DNA only, 42 bases that are in frame from base 1. V is pared back by 5 bases and J by 7 bases, with 15 bases lying between the germline termini. Based on the germline V gene, the CDR1 and CDR2 sequences are MNHEY and SVGEGT. Sequenced: blood. This receptor was obtained from a woman older than 75 in good health. The sequence joins TRBV6-2 or TRBV6-3 to TRBJ2-1; TRBD2 might be the D gene, on 6 matching bases. At the DNA level, the sequence is TGTGCCAGCAGTGTCAAACTAGGAGGGAATGAGCAGTTCTTC. Translated, it reads CASSVKLGGNEQFF.